Listed below are T cell receptor beta chains from one sample, sequenced in a study of regulatory T cells in long-lasting Graves disease. One entry per CDR3 protein results from TCRdb running MiXCR on the multiplex PCR reads. Found here are 400,000 to 650,000 distinct CDR3 sequences, roughly 16% of them singletons; the top ten hold approximately 25%. The data also belong to a second study, concerning T cells in Graves' hyperthyroidism and ophthalmopathy.

The sample consisted of peripheral blood mononuclear cells (PBMCs), taken at new diagnosis, from a patient treated with antithyroid drugs. The receptor set was obtained from a woman aged 40 to 65 with Graves disease. CDR3s leave out the opening cysteine and the closing phenylalanine or tryptophan.

>TRBJ1-4|TRBV7-9
ASSLWGYDEKLF
>TRBJ1-1|TRBV19
ASSLPGQANTEAF
>TRBJ1-3|TRBV11-2
ASSLDRPGSGNTIY
>TRBJ2-7|TRBV11-2
ASSPGQDYEQY
>TRBJ1-4|TRBV20-1
SARDLTGGNEKLF
>TRBJ1-2|TRBV30
AWTDRESYGYT
>TRBJ1-6|TRBV3-1
ASSWDRDSPLH
>TRBJ1-1|TRBV9
ASSPLPARGMNTEAF
>TRBJ1-5|TRBV20-1
SAKEGGNQPQH
>TRBJ2-1|TRBV5-5
ASRLRQGDNEQF